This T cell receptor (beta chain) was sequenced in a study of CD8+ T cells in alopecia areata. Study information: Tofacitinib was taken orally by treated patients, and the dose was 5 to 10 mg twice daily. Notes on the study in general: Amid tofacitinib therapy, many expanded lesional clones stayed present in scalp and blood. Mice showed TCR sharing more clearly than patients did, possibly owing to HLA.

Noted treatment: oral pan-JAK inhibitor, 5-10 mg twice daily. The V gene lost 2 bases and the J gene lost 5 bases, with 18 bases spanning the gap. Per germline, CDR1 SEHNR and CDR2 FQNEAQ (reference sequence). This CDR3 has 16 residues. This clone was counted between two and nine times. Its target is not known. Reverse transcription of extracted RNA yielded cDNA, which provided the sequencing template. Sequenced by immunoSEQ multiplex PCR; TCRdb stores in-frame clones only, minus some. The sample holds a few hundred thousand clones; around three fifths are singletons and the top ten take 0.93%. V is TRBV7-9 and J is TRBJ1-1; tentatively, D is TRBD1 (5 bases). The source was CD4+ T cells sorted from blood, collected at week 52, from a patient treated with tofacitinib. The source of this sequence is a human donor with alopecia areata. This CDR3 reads CASSLTFGGKGTEAFF. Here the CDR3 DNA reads TGTGCCAGCAGCTTAACGTTTGGGGGTAAGGGGACTGAAGCTTTCTTT.